The rows below give T cell receptor beta chains drawn from one sample of a study of T cell responses to AZD1222 COVID-19 vaccine. Libraries were prepared by immunoSEQ multiplex PCR; TCRdb keeps only in-frame clonotypes and omits some of them. The sample has approximately 150,000 clones, 92% seen once; the top ten hold around 1.7%. The sample in question was peripheral blood, obtained on day 0 of AZD1222 vaccination. These receptors were taken from an adult in good health. The CDR3 runs from the conserved cysteine through the conserved F or W. Each record gives: clone size, V gene, D gene, J gene, CDR3 protein, CDR3 DNA. A D gene is named only where the DNA matches it firmly. Expanded clones get a size class; other rows say once, few or many, or leave the size out.

.,TRBV3-1/TRBV3-2,TRBD1,TRBJ1-4,CASSRDRVYANEKLFF,TGTGCCAGCAGTCGGGACAGGGTGTATGCTAATGAAAAACTGTTTTTT
.,TRBV6-2/TRBV6-3,.,TRBJ2-1,CASSYTRQGRAYNEQFF,TGTGCCAGCAGTTACACCAGACAGGGGAGGGCCTACAATGAGCAGTTCTTC
.,TRBV9,.,TRBJ2-1,CASSDRVGDNEQFF,TGTGCCAGCAGCGACAGGGTAGGAGACAATGAGCAGTTCTTC
.,TRBV2,.,TRBJ1-1,CASSERQGNTEAFF,TGTGCCAGCAGTGAGAGGCAGGGGAACACTGAAGCTTTCTTT
.,TRBV19,.,TRBJ2-1,CASSATYEQFF,TGTGCCAGTAGTGCCACCTATGAGCAGTTCTTC
.,TRBV5-6,.,TRBJ1-5,CASSFQGNQPQHF,TGTGCCAGCAGCTTTCAAGGGAACCAGCCCCAGCATTTT
.,TRBV5-5,TRBD2,TRBJ2-5,CASSLGPSGSETQYF,TGTGCCAGCAGCTTGGGGCCTAGCGGGTCTGAGACCCAGTACTTC
.,TRBV7-9,.,TRBJ2-5,CASSLDGRRETQYF,TGTGCCAGCAGCTTAGACGGGAGAAGAGAGACCCAGTACTTC
.,TRBV2,.,TRBJ2-2,CASTLFETSGELFF,TGTGCCAGCACCCTATTCGAGACCTCCGGGGAGCTGTTTTTT
.,TRBV6-2/TRBV6-3,.,TRBJ2-5,CASSSWQETQYF,TGTGCCAGCAGTTCTTGGCAAGAGACCCAGTACTTC
few,TRBV18,TRBD1,TRBJ1-2,CASSPLDRGSFHTF,TGTGCCAGCTCACCTCTTGACAGGGGGTCTTTCCACACCTTC
.,TRBV19,TRBD1,TRBJ1-2,CASSPTGGPNYGYTF,TGTGCCAGTAGCCCAACAGGGGGCCCTAACTATGGCTACACCTTC
once,TRBV11-2,.,TRBJ2-7,CASSLEAGPSYEQYF,TGTGCCAGCAGCTTAGAGGCGGGACCCTCCTACGAGCAGTACTTC
.,TRBV5-8,.,TRBJ2-5,CASSFEGGYQETQYF,TGTGCCAGCAGCTTTGAGGGGGGGTACCAAGAGACCCAGTACTTC
.,TRBV3-1/TRBV3-2,.,TRBJ2-3,CASSQDRGNDRWTDTQYF,TGTGCCAGCAGCCAAGATCGAGGTAATGATAGATGGACGGATACGCAGTATTTT
.,TRBV6-5,.,TRBJ1-5,CASSLTRSNQPQHF,TGTGCCAGCAGTCTCACCCGTAGCAATCAGCCCCAGCATTTT
.,TRBV29-1,.,TRBJ1-5,CSAKGGAGQPQHF,TGCAGCGCAAAGGGGGGGGCTGGTCAGCCCCAGCATTTT
.,TRBV11-3,.,TRBJ2-7,CATQSAGTYEQYF,TGTGCCACCCAATCCGCAGGGACCTACGAGCAGTACTTC
few,TRBV5-1,.,TRBJ2-5,CASSRRLGVQETQYF,TGCGCCAGCAGCCGCAGACTTGGAGTTCAAGAGACCCAGTACTTC
.,TRBV6-5,.,TRBJ2-1,CASNRVAGANNEQFF,TGTGCCAGCAACAGAGTGGCGGGGGCGAACAATGAGCAGTTCTTC
.,TRBV5-4,TRBD1,TRBJ2-7,CASSLGQGHEQYF,TGTGCCAGCAGCTTGGGACAGGGGCACGAGCAGTACTTC
.,TRBV6-5,.,TRBJ1-2,CASNIDKAYGYTF,TGTGCCAGCAACATAGACAAAGCCTATGGCTACACCTTC
.,TRBV7-2,TRBD1,TRBJ2-1,CASSSKGQGKPPLGEQFF,TGTGCCAGCAGCTCCAAGGGACAGGGGAAGCCCCCTCTGGGTGAGCAGTTCTTC
.,TRBV4-2,.,TRBJ1-4,CASSQGESEKLFF,TGTGCCAGCAGCCAAGGGGAATCTGAAAAACTGTTTTTT
.,TRBV5-1,.,TRBJ1-2,CASSLDNYGYTF,TGCGCCAGCAGCTTAGACAACTATGGCTACACCTTC
.,TRBV19,TRBD1,TRBJ1-5,CASSSTGANQPQHF,TGTGCCAGTAGTTCGACAGGGGCCAATCAGCCCCAGCATTTT
.,TRBV5-5,.,TRBJ1-1,CASSPNPGGLTAEAFF,TGTGCCAGCAGCCCCAACCCTGGGGGCCTAACGGCTGAAGCTTTCTTT
.,TRBV30,.,TRBJ1-1,CAWSPPLRGARTEAFF,TGTGCCTGGAGTCCGCCACTCAGGGGCGCGAGGACTGAAGCTTTCTTT
.,TRBV10-3,TRBD1,TRBJ2-2,CAIKGGQGAQLVTGELFF,TGTGCCATCAAGGGAGGTCAGGGGGCGCAATTAGTCACCGGGGAGCTGTTTTTT
.,TRBV18,TRBD2,TRBJ2-3,CASSPPGLAGTDTQYF,TGTGCCAGCTCACCGCCGGGACTAGCGGGAACAGATACGCAGTATTTT
few,TRBV6-6,TRBD1,TRBJ2-5,CASSYRGQQETQYF,TGTGCCAGCAGTTACAGGGGGCAGCAAGAGACCCAGTACTTC
.,TRBV5-1,TRBD2,TRBJ2-7,CASSIRTGGGSEQYF,TGCGCCAGCAGCATCCGAACGGGAGGTGGCTCCGAGCAGTACTTC
.,TRBV10-3,.,TRBJ1-5,CAISGLGDQPQHF,TGTGCCATCAGTGGTCTGGGGGATCAGCCCCAGCATTTT
.,TRBV28,TRBD1,TRBJ1-2,CASSPTTGLYGYTF,TGTGCCAGCAGTCCCACGACAGGGCTTTATGGCTACACCTTC
.,TRBV27,.,TRBJ2-7,CASSLSYLEKYEQYF,TGTGCCAGCAGTTTATCGTATCTTGAGAAATACGAGCAGTACTTC
.,TRBV11-2,TRBD2,TRBJ2-3,CASSPSLAAPDTQYF,TGTGCCAGCAGCCCCTCACTAGCGGCGCCAGATACGCAGTATTTT
.,TRBV6-5,.,TRBJ1-1,CASSYTITGSTEAFF,TGTGCCAGCAGTTACACAATTACAGGGTCCACTGAAGCTTTCTTT
.,TRBV5-1,TRBD1,TRBJ1-2,CASSSAGGGNYGYTF,TGCGCCAGCAGCTCCGCAGGGGGAGGAAACTATGGCTACACCTTC
.,TRBV5-1,TRBD1,TRBJ1-4,CASTMYRGSNEKLFF,TGCGCCAGTACAATGTACAGGGGTTCTAATGAAAAACTGTTTTTT
.,TRBV5-5,.,TRBJ2-1,CASSLSPLAANEQFF,TGTGCCAGCAGCTTGTCCCCTCTGGCCGCGAATGAGCAGTTCTTC
.,TRBV14,TRBD1,TRBJ1-2,CASRRTGGNYGYTF,TGTGCCAGCAGGAGGACAGGGGGCAACTATGGCTACACCTTC
.,TRBV5-5,.,TRBJ2-2,CASSSSRVGGTGELFF,TGTGCCAGCAGTTCGAGCCGGGTTGGCGGCACCGGGGAGCTGTTTTTT
.,TRBV5-5,.,TRBJ2-3,CASSLGQNTDTQYF,TGTGCCAGCAGCTTGGGACAGAACACAGATACGCAGTATTTT
.,TRBV6-5,.,TRBJ1-2,CASSNAGTTGYTF,TGTGCCAGCAGTAACGCCGGGACCACTGGCTACACCTTC
.,TRBV11-2,.,TRBJ1-2,CASSPQSSPRRFYGYTF,TGTGCCAGCAGCCCCCAGTCTTCGCCACGCCGGTTCTATGGCTACACCTTC
.,TRBV15,.,TRBJ1-1,CATSRDQENTEAFF,TGTGCCACCAGCAGAGATCAGGAGAACACTGAAGCTTTCTTT
.,TRBV6-2/TRBV6-3,.,TRBJ2-7,CASSYPGLTLMYEQYF,TGTGCCAGCAGTTACCCGGGACTGACCCTAATGTACGAGCAGTACTTC
.,TRBV6-2/TRBV6-3,.,TRBJ2-5,CASSNLKGIKETQYF,TGTGCCAGCAGTAATCTGAAGGGGATAAAAGAGACCCAGTACTTC
.,TRBV19,.,TRBJ2-1,CASSLGHLSYNEQFF,TGTGCCAGTAGTTTAGGGCACCTCTCCTACAATGAGCAGTTCTTC
.,TRBV3-1/TRBV3-2,.,TRBJ1-6,CASSQGIGSPLHF,TGTGCCAGCAGCCAGGGGATCGGTTCACCCCTCCACTTT
.,TRBV3-1/TRBV3-2,.,TRBJ2-7,CASSLRTTYEQYF,TGTGCCAGCAGCCTCCGGACAACTTACGAGCAGTACTTC
.,TRBV25-1,.,TRBJ1-2,CASSPSGYGYTF,TGTGCCAGCAGTCCCTCTGGGTATGGCTACACCTTC
.,TRBV16,TRBD1,TRBJ1-5,CASSRQGVGQPQHF,TGTGCCAGCAGCCGACAGGGGGTAGGCCAGCCCCAGCATTTT
once,TRBV29-1,TRBD1,TRBJ2-7,CSVAGQARSYEQYF,TGCAGCGTGGCGGGACAGGCGCGCTCCTACGAGCAGTACTTC
.,TRBV19,.,TRBJ1-6,CASSIRSQQPPLHF,TGTGCCAGTAGTATACGTTCGCAGCAACCTCCCCTCCACTTT